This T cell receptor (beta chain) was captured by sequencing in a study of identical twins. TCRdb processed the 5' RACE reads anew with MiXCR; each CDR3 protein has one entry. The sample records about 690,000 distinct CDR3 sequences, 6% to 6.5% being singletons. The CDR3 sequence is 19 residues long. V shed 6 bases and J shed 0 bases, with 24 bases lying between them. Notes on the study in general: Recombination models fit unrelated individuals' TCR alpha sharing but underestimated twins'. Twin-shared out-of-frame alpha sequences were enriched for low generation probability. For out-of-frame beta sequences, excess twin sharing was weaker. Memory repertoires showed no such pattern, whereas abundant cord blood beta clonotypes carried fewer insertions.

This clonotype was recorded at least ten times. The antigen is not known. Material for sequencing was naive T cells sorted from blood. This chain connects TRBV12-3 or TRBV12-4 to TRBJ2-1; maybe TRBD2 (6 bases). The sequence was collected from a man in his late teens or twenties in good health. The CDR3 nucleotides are TGTGCCAGCAGCTCCCGGGACTTGATTAGCCCTAGCTCCTACAATGAGCAGTTCTTC. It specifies CASSSRDLISPSSYNEQFF.